The T cell receptor (beta chain) described here comes from a study of beta chain features in type 1 diabetes. The study, taken as a whole, reports: Cells carrying high TCR expression could end up over-represented when cDNA is sequenced.

Concerning this clone itself: Its cognate antigen is unknown.

Germline V gene lookup returns CDR1 LGHNA and CDR2 YSLEER. V lost 4 bases to trimming and J lost 6 bases, with 18 bases between them. The CDR3 spans 15 residues. The entirety of the isolated RNA underwent reverse transcription, so expressed TCRB transcripts were sequenced. Method: immunoSEQ multiplex PCR; TCRdb's copy keeps in-frame clones and lacks some. The profile shows about 900,000 clones, 17% of them singletons. Per donor, one heparinised blood draw averaged approximately 110 mL. The chain recombines TRBV4-3 with TRBJ1-2; tentative D call: TRBD1 (6 bases). Sequenced sample: naive CD4+ T cells from blood. This TCR was recovered from a woman aged 18-30 years in good health. CDR3 in amino acids: CASSPEGERADGYTF. CDR3 DNA: TGCGCCAGCAGCCCGGAGGGGGAGAGAGCAGATGGCTACACCTTC.